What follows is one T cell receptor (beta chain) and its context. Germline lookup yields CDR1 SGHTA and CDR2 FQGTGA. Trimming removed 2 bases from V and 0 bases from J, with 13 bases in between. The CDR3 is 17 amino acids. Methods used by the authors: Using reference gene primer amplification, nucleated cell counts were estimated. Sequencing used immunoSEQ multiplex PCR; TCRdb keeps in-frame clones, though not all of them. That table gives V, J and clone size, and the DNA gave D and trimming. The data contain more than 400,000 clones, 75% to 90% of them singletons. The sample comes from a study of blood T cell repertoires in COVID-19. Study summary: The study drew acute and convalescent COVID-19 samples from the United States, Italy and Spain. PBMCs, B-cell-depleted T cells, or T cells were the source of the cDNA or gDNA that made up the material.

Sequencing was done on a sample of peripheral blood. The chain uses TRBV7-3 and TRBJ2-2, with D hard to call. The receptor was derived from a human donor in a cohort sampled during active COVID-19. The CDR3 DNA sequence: TGTGCCAGCAGCTTACGTCCCCGACTGGCGAACACCGGGGAGCTGTTTTTT. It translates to CASSLRPRLANTGELFF.